Listed below are T cell receptor beta chains from one sample, sequenced in a study of response to subunit inactivated influenza vaccine. TCRdb redid the calling of the RT-PCR reads with MiXCR, one entry per CDR3 protein. The sample lists a few hundred thousand distinct CDR3 sequences, less than 15% seen once, with 7.8% in the top ten. Material: non-naive T cells sorted from PBMCs, obtained around 14 days before vaccination. The receptors were gathered from a man aged 50 to 59 who received an inactivated influenza vaccine. CDR3s include the opening cysteine and the closing phenylalanine or tryptophan. Each record gives: clone size, D gene, J gene, V gene, CDR3 protein, CDR3 DNA. The D gene is left open where the match is weak. Expanded clones are given a class, and other clones once, few, many or no size at all.

size: few
D: TRBD2
J: TRBJ2-1
V: TRBV25-1
CDR3: CASGRGMGNEQFF
DNA: TGTGCCAGCGGGAGGGGAATGGGGAATGAGCAGTTCTTC

size: NA
D: TRBD2
J: TRBJ2-7
V: TRBV12-3/TRBV12-4
CDR3: CASRPGTSGNYEQYF
DNA: TGTGCCAGCAGACCAGGGACTAGCGGGAACTACGAGCAGTACTTC

size: many
D: NA
J: TRBJ2-7
V: TRBV20-1
CDR3: CSASRGTDPYEQYF
DNA: TGCAGTGCTTCCCGTGGGACCGACCCCTACGAGCAGTACTTC

size: many
D: NA
J: TRBJ2-1
V: TRBV7-9
CDR3: CASSPLSRRSYNEQFF
DNA: TGTGCCAGCAGCCCCTTATCGAGGCGCTCCTACAATGAGCAGTTCTTC

size: few
D: NA
J: TRBJ1-2
V: TRBV27
CDR3: CASKGLYYGYTF
DNA: TGTGCCAGCAAGGGACTCTACTATGGCTACACCTTC

size: NA
D: NA
J: TRBJ2-7
V: TRBV7-2
CDR3: CASSIPGTSYEQYF
DNA: TGTGCCAGCAGTATACCCGGGACCTCCTACGAGCAGTACTTC

size: few
D: TRBD1
J: TRBJ2-5
V: TRBV7-9
CDR3: CASSPPFRTGRETQYF
DNA: TGTGCCAGCAGCCCGCCCTTCCGGACAGGGCGAGAGACCCAGTACTTC

size: few
D: NA
J: TRBJ2-1
V: TRBV6-5
CDR3: CASSYYGVYGGQNNEQFF
DNA: TGTGCCAGCAGTTACTATGGGGTGTACGGGGGTCAAAACAATGAGCAGTTCTTC

size: many
D: NA
J: TRBJ1-2
V: TRBV5-4
CDR3: CASSLDGTNYGYTF
DNA: TGTGCCAGCAGCTTGGACGGAACTAACTATGGCTACACCTTC

size: NA
D: TRBD2
J: TRBJ2-1
V: TRBV4-1
CDR3: CASSPRLAGGGYNEQFF
DNA: TGCGCCAGCAGCCCCCGACTAGCGGGAGGGGGATACAATGAGCAGTTCTTC

size: NA
D: NA
J: TRBJ1-2
V: TRBV9
CDR3: CASSPSGGLVGYTF
DNA: TGTGCCAGCAGCCCAAGCGGGGGGTTGGTTGGCTACACCTTC

size: many
D: NA
J: TRBJ2-1
V: TRBV12-3/TRBV12-4
CDR3: CASSSPGTYNEQFF
DNA: TGTGCCAGCTCTTCCCCTGGGACATACAATGAGCAGTTCTTC

size: NA
D: NA
J: TRBJ2-7
V: TRBV20-1
CDR3: CSARRVGGAGEQYF
DNA: TGCAGTGCTAGACGGGTTGGGGGCGCGGGGGAGCAGTACTTC

size: many
D: TRBD1
J: TRBJ1-1
V: TRBV6-1
CDR3: CASSGQGDHTEAFF
DNA: TGTGCCAGCAGTGGACAGGGCGATCACACTGAAGCTTTCTTT

size: NA
D: NA
J: TRBJ2-7
V: TRBV6-2/TRBV6-3
CDR3: CASTLPGRNSYEQYF
DNA: TGTGCCAGCACCCTACCGGGACGCAACTCCTACGAGCAGTACTTC